This TCR beta chain came from a study of human versus mouse CDR3 diversity and MHC coevolution. Assay used: immunoSEQ multiplex PCR; TCRdb lists only in-frame clones, some missing. In the table there are tens of thousands of clones, about 93% of which are singletons. Naive CD4 T cells were sorted as CD45RO-negative, CD62L-positive. Only one count was recorded for this clone. Its antigen is not identified. The CDR3 extends over 16 amino acids. CDR1 and CDR2 from the germline V gene are KGHSH and LQKENI. The trim removed 3 bases at V and 0 bases at J, leaving 5 bases unmatched. Whole-study results and caveats: The lowest clonal inequality scores came from most of the three human donors. Approximately 1.7 million TCR beta clonotypes were estimated for humans, the largest repertoire.

Sequenced input: naive CD4+ T cells from blood. Subset indicated: CD45RO-negative CD62L-positive naive CD4 T cells. The sequence derives from a person aged 25 to 69 in good health. This chain uses TRBV18 with TRBJ2-3; TRBD2 matches at 8 bases. CDR3 nucleotide sequence: TGTGCCAGCTCACCTTTAGCGGGAACTAGCACAGATACGCAGTATTTT. This encodes CASSPLAGTSTDTQYF.